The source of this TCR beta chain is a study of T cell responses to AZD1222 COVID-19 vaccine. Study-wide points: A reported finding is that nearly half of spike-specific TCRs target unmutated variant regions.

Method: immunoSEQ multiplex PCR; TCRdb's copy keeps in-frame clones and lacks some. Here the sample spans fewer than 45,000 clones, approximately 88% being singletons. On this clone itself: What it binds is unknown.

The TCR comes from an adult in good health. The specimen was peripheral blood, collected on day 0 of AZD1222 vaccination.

The CDR3 nucleotides are TGTGCCAGCAGTTTGGGAAGCACCGGGGAGCTGTTTTTT. Its protein is CASSLGSTGELFF. The rearrangement links TRBV27 to TRBJ2-2; D is unclear. There are 13 residues in the CDR3. Germline V gene data show CDR1 as MNHEY and CDR2 as SMNVEV (reference sequence). Trimming removed 3 bases from V and 4 bases from J, with 6 bases in between.